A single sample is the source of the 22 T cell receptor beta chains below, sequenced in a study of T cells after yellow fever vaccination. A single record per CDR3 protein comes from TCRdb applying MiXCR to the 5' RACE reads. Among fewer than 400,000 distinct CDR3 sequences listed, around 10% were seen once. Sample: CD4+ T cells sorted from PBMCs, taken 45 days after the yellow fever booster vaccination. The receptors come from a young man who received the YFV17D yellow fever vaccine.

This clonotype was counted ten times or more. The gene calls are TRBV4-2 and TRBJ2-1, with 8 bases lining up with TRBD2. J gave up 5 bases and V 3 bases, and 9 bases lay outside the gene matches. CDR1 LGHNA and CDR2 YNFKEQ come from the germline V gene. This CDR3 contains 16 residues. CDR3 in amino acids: CASSQWTSNQDNEQFF. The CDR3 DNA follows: TGTGCCAGCAGCCAGTGGACTAGCAATCAGGACAATGAGCAGTTCTTC.

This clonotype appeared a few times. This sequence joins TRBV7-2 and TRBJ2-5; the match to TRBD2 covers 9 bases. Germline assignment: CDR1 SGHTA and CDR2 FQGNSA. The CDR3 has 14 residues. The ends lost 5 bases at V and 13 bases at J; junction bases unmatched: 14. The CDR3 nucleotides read TGTGCCAGCAGCCTGGGACTAGCCACGTCGAATGGGTACTTC. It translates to CASSLGLATSNGYF.

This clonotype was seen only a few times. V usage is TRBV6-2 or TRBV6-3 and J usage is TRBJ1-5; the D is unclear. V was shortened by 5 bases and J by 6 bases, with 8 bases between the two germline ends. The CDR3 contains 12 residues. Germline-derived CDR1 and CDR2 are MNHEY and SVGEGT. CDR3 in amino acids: CASSAHGQPQHF. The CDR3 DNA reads TGTGCCAGCAGTGCCCACGGTCAGCCCCAGCATTTT.

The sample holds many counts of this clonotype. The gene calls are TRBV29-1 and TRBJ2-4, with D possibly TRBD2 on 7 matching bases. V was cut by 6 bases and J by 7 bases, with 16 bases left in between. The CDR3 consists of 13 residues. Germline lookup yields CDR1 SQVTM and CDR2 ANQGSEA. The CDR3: CSVRGGGGNIQYF. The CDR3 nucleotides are TGCAGCGTGAGGGGAGGGGGAGGTAACATTCAGTACTTC.

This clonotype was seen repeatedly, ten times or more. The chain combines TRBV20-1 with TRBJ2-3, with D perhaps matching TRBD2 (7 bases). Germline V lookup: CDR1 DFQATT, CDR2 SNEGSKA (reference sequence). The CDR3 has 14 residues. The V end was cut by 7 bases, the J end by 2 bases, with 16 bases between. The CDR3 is CSGQRDTSTDTQYF. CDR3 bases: TGCAGTGGGCAGCGGGACACCTCCACAGATACGCAGTATTTT.

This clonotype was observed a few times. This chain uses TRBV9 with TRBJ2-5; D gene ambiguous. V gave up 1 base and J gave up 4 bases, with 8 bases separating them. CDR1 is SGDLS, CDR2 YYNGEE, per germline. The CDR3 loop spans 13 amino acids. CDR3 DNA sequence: TGTGCCAGCAGCGTATCGCAGGCAGAGACCCAGTACTTC. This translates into CASSVSQAETQYF.

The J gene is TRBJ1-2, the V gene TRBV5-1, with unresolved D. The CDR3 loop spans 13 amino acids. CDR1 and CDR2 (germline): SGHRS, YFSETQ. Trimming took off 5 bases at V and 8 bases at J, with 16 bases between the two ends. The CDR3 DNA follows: TGCGCCAGCAGTTCGATGATGAGGAGAGGCTACACCTTC. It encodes CASSSMMRRGYTF. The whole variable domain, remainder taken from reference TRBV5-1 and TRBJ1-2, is KAGVTQTPRYLIKTRGQQVTLSCSPISGHRSVSWYQQTPGQGLQFLFEYFSETQRNKGNFPGRFSGRQFSNSRSEMNVSTLELGDSALYLCASSSMMRRGYTFGSGTRLTVV.

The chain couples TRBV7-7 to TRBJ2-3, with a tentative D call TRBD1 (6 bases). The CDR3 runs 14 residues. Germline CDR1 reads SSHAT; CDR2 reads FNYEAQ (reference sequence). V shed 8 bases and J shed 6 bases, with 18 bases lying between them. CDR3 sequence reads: CASSRSPGADTQYF. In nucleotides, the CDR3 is TGTGCCAGCTCGAGATCCCCAGGGGCCGATACGCAGTATTTT.

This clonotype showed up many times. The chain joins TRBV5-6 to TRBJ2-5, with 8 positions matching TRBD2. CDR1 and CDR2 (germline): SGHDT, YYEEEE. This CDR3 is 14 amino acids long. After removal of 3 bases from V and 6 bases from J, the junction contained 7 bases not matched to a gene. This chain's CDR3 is CASSSSGGGKTQYF. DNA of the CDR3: TGTGCCAGCAGCTCCTCGGGCGGGGGGAAGACCCAGTACTTC.

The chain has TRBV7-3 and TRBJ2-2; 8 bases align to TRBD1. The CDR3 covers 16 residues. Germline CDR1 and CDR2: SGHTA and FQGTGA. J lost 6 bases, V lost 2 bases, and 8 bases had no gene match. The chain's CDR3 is CASSLGAGGASGELFF. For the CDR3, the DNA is TGTGCCAGCAGCTTAGGGGCAGGGGGCGCATCCGGGGAGCTGTTTTTT.

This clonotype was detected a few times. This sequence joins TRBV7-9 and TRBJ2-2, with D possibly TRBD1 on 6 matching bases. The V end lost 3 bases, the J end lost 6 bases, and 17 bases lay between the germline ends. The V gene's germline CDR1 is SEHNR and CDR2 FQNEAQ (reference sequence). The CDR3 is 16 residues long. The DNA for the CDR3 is TGTGCCAGCAGCTTCCTAAATGGGGGCTACGCCGGGGAGCTGTTTTTT. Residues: CASSFLNGGYAGELFF.

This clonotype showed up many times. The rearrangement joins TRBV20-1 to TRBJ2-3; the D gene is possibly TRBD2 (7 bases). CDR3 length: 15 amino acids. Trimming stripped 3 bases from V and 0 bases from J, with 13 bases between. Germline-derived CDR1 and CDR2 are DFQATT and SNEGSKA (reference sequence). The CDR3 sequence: CSASVGGRSTDTQYF. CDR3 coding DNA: TGCAGTGCTAGTGTGGGGGGGCGCAGCACAGATACGCAGTATTTT.

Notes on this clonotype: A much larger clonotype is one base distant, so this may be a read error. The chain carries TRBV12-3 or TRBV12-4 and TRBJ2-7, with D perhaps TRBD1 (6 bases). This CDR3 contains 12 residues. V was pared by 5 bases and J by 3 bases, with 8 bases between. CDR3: CASSQQGYEQYV. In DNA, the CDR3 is TGTGCCAGCAGTCAACAGGGCTACGAGCAGTACGTC.

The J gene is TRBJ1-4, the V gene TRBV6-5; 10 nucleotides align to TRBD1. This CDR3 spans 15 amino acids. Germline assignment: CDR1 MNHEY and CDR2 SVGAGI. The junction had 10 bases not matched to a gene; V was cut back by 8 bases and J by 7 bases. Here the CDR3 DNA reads TGTGCCAGCGGACAGGGGGGGACAGGGCGTGAAAAACTGTTTTTT. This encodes CASGQGGTGREKLFF.

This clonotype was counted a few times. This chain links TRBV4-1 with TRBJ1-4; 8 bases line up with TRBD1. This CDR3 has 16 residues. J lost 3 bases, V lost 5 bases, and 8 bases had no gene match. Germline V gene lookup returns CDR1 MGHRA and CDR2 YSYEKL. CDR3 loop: CASSGPPDRANEKLFF. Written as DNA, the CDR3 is TGCGCCAGCAGCGGACCACCGGACAGGGCTAATGAAAAACTGTTTTTT.

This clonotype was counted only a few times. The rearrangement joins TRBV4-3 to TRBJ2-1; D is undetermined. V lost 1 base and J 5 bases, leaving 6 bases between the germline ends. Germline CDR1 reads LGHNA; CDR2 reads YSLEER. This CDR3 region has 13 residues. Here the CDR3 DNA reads TGCGCCAGCAGCCAAGTTAGGCACAATGAGCAGTTCTTC. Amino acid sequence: CASSQVRHNEQFF.

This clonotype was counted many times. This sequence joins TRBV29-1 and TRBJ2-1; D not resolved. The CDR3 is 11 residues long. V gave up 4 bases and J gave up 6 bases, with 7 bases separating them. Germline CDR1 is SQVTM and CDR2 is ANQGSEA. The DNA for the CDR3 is TGCAGCGTTGCACAGAGCAATGAGCAGTTCTTC. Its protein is CSVAQSNEQFF.

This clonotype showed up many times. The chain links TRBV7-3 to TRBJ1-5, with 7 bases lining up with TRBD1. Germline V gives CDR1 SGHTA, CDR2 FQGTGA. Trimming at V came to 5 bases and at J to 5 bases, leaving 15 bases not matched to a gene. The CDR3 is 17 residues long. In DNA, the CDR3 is TGTGCCAGCAGCGCCAACAGGGGACCAGATTCTCATCAGCCCCAGCATTTT. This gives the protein CASSANRGPDSHQPQHF.

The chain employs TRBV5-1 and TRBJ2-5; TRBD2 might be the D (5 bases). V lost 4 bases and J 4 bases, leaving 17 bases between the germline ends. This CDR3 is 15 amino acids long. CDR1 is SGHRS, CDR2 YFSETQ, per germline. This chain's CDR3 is CASSLPFRGGETQYF. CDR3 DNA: TGCGCCAGCAGCCTTCCGTTTCGGGGTGGAGAGACCCAGTACTTC.

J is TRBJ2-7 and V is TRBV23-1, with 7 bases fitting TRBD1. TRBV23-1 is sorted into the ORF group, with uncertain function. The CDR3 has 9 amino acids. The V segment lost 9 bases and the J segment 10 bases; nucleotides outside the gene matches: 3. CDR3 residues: CARDREQYF. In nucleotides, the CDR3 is TGCGCCAGAGACAGGGAACAGTACTTC.

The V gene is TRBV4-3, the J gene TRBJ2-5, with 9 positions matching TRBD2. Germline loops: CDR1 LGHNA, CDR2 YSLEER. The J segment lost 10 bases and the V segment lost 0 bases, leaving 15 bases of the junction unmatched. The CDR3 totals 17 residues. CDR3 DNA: TGCGCCAGCAGCCAAGATCTCGCTAGCGGGGACCCCGTGAGCCAGTACTTC. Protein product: CASSQDLASGDPVSQYF.

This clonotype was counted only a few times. The CDR3 is CASSYEPVASEQYV. CDR3 nucleotide sequence: TGTGCCAGCAGTTACGAACCCGTCGCCAGCGAGCAGTACGTC. The J gene is TRBJ2-7, the V gene TRBV6-2 or TRBV6-3; no clear D gene. The CDR3 extends over 14 amino acids. Germline-derived CDR1 and CDR2 are MNHEY and SVGEGT. The V end was cut by 2 bases, the J end by 6 bases, with 14 bases between.